The 26 T cell receptor beta chains reported below all come from one sample, sequenced in a study of T cell responses to AZD1222 COVID-19 vaccine. The protocol was immunoSEQ multiplex PCR, while the TCRdb copy is restricted to in-frame clones and leaves out a portion. The sample consists of some 140,000 clones, roughly 84% of them appearing once. This specimen consisted of peripheral blood, obtained on day 0 of AZD1222 vaccination. These receptors were obtained from an adult in good health.

This clone occurred once. The V and J genes are TRBV6-5 and TRBJ1-2; 9 positions agree with TRBD1. V shed 0 bases and J 8 bases; nucleotides not matched to a gene: 4. The germline CDR1 and CDR2 sequences are MNHEY and SVGAGI. The CDR3 loop spans 14 amino acids. The CDR3 DNA reads TGTGCCAGCAGTTACTCCCGGGACAGGGACGGCTACACCTTC. Its translation is CASSYSRDRDGYTF.

CDR3 coding DNA: TGTGCCAGCAGCAAAGTAGGGGGGATCCACATGAACACTGAAGCTTTCTTT. It translates to CASSKVGGIHMNTEAFF. The J gene is TRBJ1-1, the V gene TRBV21-1. TRBV21-1 is described as a pseudogene. The CDR3 runs 17 residues.

This clone was detected only once. The chain couples TRBV6-4 to TRBJ1-2; TRBD1 is a possible D gene (6 bases). Germline V gene data show CDR1 as MRHNA and CDR2 as SNTAGT. V lost 8 bases and J 5 bases, leaving 18 bases between the germline ends. The CDR3 sequence is 14 residues long. The CDR3 is CASARTGKDYGYTF. For the CDR3, the DNA is TGTGCCAGCGCTCGCACAGGGAAGGATTATGGCTACACCTTC.

This clone has just a few counts. The chain has TRBV6-5 and TRBJ1-6, with a tentative D call TRBD1 (6 bases). In germline, CDR1 is MNHEY, CDR2 SVGAGI. This CDR3 is 16 amino acids long. V was cut by 0 bases and J by 9 bases, with 15 bases left in between. The CDR3 loop is CASSYSRGDISSPLHF. The CDR3, as DNA: TGTGCCAGCAGTTACTCAAGGGGGGACATTAGTTCACCCCTCCACTTT.

The V and J genes are TRBV6-2 or TRBV6-3 and TRBJ1-1; TRBD1 agrees at 9 bases. Germline values: CDR1 MNHEY, CDR2 SVGEGT. The trim removed 5 bases at V and 4 bases at J, leaving 5 bases unmatched. The CDR3 spans 14 residues. CDR3 nucleotide sequence: TGTGCCAGCAGTCGGACAGGGGATAGCACTGAAGCTTTCTTT. As protein: CASSRTGDSTEAFF.

The chain joins TRBV3-1 (or the pseudogene TRBV3-2) to TRBJ1-2; TRBD1 might be the D (5 bases). The CDR3 runs to 14 residues. CDR1 is LGHDT and CDR2 is YNNKEL in the germline V gene (reference sequence). The V gene lost 6 bases and the J gene lost 3 bases, with 14 bases spanning the gap. DNA of the CDR3: TGTGCCAGCAGGCCAGCCGGCAGGGACTATGGCTACACCTTC. It translates to CASRPAGRDYGYTF.

The rearrangement links TRBV28 to TRBJ2-1, with 8 bases fitting TRBD2. With 3 bases clipped from V and 4 bases from J, the junction kept 8 bases outside the gene matches. The germline gives CDR1 MDHEN, CDR2 SYDVKM. The CDR3 loop spans 16 amino acids. CDR3: CASSFGSSGLYNEQFF. The CDR3 nucleotides read TGTGCCAGCAGTTTTGGGTCTAGCGGGTTGTACAATGAGCAGTTCTTC.

The rearrangement links TRBV28 to TRBJ1-1, with TRBD1 as a possible D gene (6 bases). Germline loops: CDR1 MDHEN, CDR2 SYDVKM. This CDR3 comprises 16 residues. Trimming removed 7 bases at V and 4 bases at J, with 22 bases between. CDR3: CASTPGNLRTATEAFF. CDR3 nucleotides: TGTGCCAGCACCCCTGGGAATCTTAGGACAGCCACTGAAGCTTTCTTT.

This clone has only one observation. This chain connects TRBV10-3 to TRBJ1-6, with D maybe TRBD1 (5 bases). Trimming removed 1 base from V and 1 base from J, with 11 bases in between. This CDR3 is built from 17 residues. CDR1 is ENHRY, CDR2 SYGVKD, per germline. CDR3 residues: CAISEYGGGSYNSPLHF. The CDR3 nucleotides are TGTGCCATCAGTGAGTACGGTGGGGGTTCCTATAATTCACCCCTCCACTTT.

The rearrangement links TRBV12-3 or TRBV12-4 to TRBJ1-4; D gene ambiguous. The CDR3 totals 12 residues. Between the trimmed V and J ends, which lost 6 bases and 6 bases, there was a span of 8 bases. CDR3 in amino acids: CASRRRYEKLFF. CDR3 nucleotides: TGTGCCAGCAGGAGGAGGTATGAAAAACTGTTTTTT.

This clone has just one count. This chain uses TRBV5-6 with TRBJ2-3, with D unresolved. This CDR3 has 16 residues. CDR1 SGHDT and CDR2 YYEEEE come from the germline V gene. Deletions cut 1 base from V and 6 bases from J, with 18 bases between. CDR3 protein: CASSLYGSFRWDTQYF. The CDR3, as DNA: TGTGCCAGCAGCTTGTACGGGTCATTTAGGTGGGATACGCAGTATTTT.

This sequence joins TRBV13 and TRBJ2-7; 8 bases agree with TRBD1. With 5 bases clipped from V and 9 bases from J, the junction kept 15 bases outside the gene matches. The CDR3 covers 15 residues. Germline values: CDR1 PRHDT, CDR2 FYEKMQ (reference sequence). The CDR3 loop is CASSVSGDRLAAQYF. CDR3 sequence (DNA): TGTGCCAGCAGCGTATCTGGGGACAGGCTCGCTGCGCAGTACTTC.

This rearrangement joins TRBV18 to TRBJ2-7; 11 bases align to TRBD2. The germline V gene encodes CDR1 KGHSH and CDR2 LQKENI. The CDR3 length is 14 residues. V gave up 3 bases and J gave up 4 bases; unmatched junction bases: 2. CDR3 in amino acids: CASSPGLAAYEQYF. DNA for the CDR3: TGTGCCAGCTCACCGGGACTAGCGGCATACGAGCAGTACTTC.

Of note for this clone: One base away lies a much larger clone, so this may be a sequencing read error. The chain has TRBV3-1 (or the pseudogene TRBV3-2) and TRBJ2-7; TRBD1 agrees at 8 bases. The CDR3 covers 13 residues. In germline, CDR1 is LGHDT, CDR2 YNNKEL (reference sequence). The V segment lost 4 bases and the J segment 3 bases; nucleotides outside the gene matches: 2. The CDR3: CASSPGQVYEQYF. The CDR3 DNA is TGTGCCAGCAGCCCGGGACAGGTCTACGAGCAGTACTTC.

The chain employs TRBV4-1 and TRBJ2-1, with D perhaps TRBD1 (6 bases). V was pared by 4 bases and J by 6 bases, with 13 bases between. The CDR3 consists of 14 residues. Germline V CDR1 and CDR2: MGHRA, YSYEKL. The CDR3 spells CASSPLQGINEQFF. DNA of the CDR3: TGCGCCAGCAGCCCTCTTCAGGGGATCAATGAGCAGTTCTTC.

The chain joins TRBV27 to TRBJ1-1; D is unresolved. Trimming removed 3 bases at V and 2 bases at J, with 10 bases between. This CDR3 has 14 residues. Looked up from germline, CDR1 is MNHEY and CDR2 is SMNVEV (reference sequence). CDR3 sequence reads: CASSLNRINTEAFF. The CDR3 nucleotides are TGTGCCAGCAGTTTGAATAGGATCAACACTGAAGCTTTCTTT.

The rearrangement joins TRBV9 to TRBJ1-3; perhaps TRBD1 as D (5 bases). V gave up 4 bases and J gave up 0 bases, with 14 bases separating them. The germline gives CDR1 SGDLS, CDR2 YYNGEE. The CDR3 extends over 16 amino acids. The chain's CDR3 is CASSWTGESSGNTIYF. Here the CDR3 DNA reads TGTGCCAGCAGCTGGACGGGGGAAAGCTCTGGAAACACCATATATTTT.

This clone was detected once. This chain's CDR3 is CASSPRQGRNTEAFF. In nucleotides, the CDR3 is TGTGCCAGTAGTCCACGACAGGGTCGGAACACTGAAGCTTTCTTT. The chain employs TRBV19 and TRBJ1-1; 7 bases match TRBD1. The CDR3 spans 15 residues. CDR1 LNHDA and CDR2 SQIVND come from the germline V gene (reference sequence). V was pared by 5 bases and J by 1 base, with 7 bases of the junction left unmatched.

The chain has TRBV12-5 and TRBJ2-1, with no clear D. The CDR3 length is 13 residues. Trimming cost V 7 bases and J 7 bases, with 14 bases left between them. Germline CDR1 is LGHNT and CDR2 is FRNRAP. In DNA form, the CDR3 reads TGTGCTAGTGAGAGAGTAGATTCGAATGAGCAGTTCTTC. Translated, it gives CASERVDSNEQFF.

The chain combines TRBV18 with TRBJ2-2, with TRBD1 as a possible D gene (6 bases). CDR1 and CDR2 from the germline V gene are KGHSH and LQKENI. The V end was cut by 1 base, the J end by 7 bases, with 7 bases between. The CDR3 loop spans 13 amino acids. As DNA, the CDR3 is TGTGCCAGCTCACCACAGGGGGTCGGGGAGCTGTTTTTT. It encodes CASSPQGVGELFF.

The chain combines TRBV4-2 with TRBJ2-5; weak D call: TRBD2 (5 bases). CDR1 is LGHNA and CDR2 is YNFKEQ in the germline V gene. V lost 0 bases to trimming and J lost 8 bases, with 7 bases between them. The CDR3 loop spans 12 amino acids. The CDR3 bases are TGTGCCAGCAGCCAAGATGGAGGAACCCAGTACTTC. This translates into CASSQDGGTQYF.

A remark on this clone: Other DNA sequences of this sample code for an identical CDR3. CDR3 residues: CASSTGLAGGTDTQYF. The CDR3 DNA sequence: TGTGCCAGCAGCACGGGACTAGCGGGAGGGACAGATACGCAGTATTTT. V usage is TRBV7-3 and J usage is TRBJ2-3; 16 positions match TRBD2. Trimming took 5 bases from V and 3 from J; bases not matched to a gene: 2. Germline loops: CDR1 SGHTA, CDR2 FQGTGA. The CDR3 runs 16 residues.

V and J are TRBV5-1 and TRBJ1-2; TRBD1 is a possible D gene (5 bases). CDR3 size: 16 residues. Trimming stripped 5 bases from V and 0 bases from J, with 17 bases between. CDR1 and CDR2 from the germline V gene are SGHRS and YFSETQ. The CDR3 sequence is CASRTAGQGTNYGYTF. As DNA, the CDR3 is TGCGCCAGCAGAACAGCCGGGCAGGGAACTAACTATGGCTACACCTTC.

The rearrangement links TRBV9 to TRBJ2-7; 11 positions match TRBD1. J gave up 2 bases and V 4 bases, and 5 bases lay outside the gene matches. The CDR3 consists of 15 residues. Germline assignment: CDR1 SGDLS and CDR2 YYNGEE. The CDR3 spells CASSSGQGVAYEQYF. CDR3 DNA: TGTGCCAGCAGCTCGGGACAGGGGGTGGCCTACGAGCAGTACTTC.

V gene TRBV9 combines with J gene TRBJ1-2; D remains ambiguous. The CDR3 runs to 16 residues. V lost 4 bases and J 4 bases, leaving 20 bases between the germline ends. Germline loops: CDR1 SGDLS, CDR2 YYNGEE. CDR3 sequence reads: CASSPAGRRPAYGYTF. CDR3 nucleotide sequence: TGTGCCAGCAGCCCAGCTGGAAGGAGACCGGCCTATGGCTACACCTTC.

V and J are TRBV5-1 and TRBJ1-4; 9 nucleotides match TRBD1. The CDR3 has 15 amino acids. Germline V CDR1 and CDR2: SGHRS, YFSETQ. V trimming: 5 bases; J trimming: 4 bases; junction bases outside the gene matches: 6. The CDR3 loop is CASRQQGAGNEKLFF. CDR3 DNA: TGCGCCAGCAGACAACAGGGGGCTGGTAATGAAAAACTGTTTTTT.